Sequencing of this TCR beta chain was carried out in a study of cytomegalovirus exposure and HLA in healthy donors. As regards this clone: The target antigen is unknown.

The germline V and J ends were trimmed by 6 bases and 3 bases, with 11 bases remaining between them. This CDR3 is 13 amino acids long. Per the germline V gene, CDR1 is MNHEY and CDR2 is SVGAGI. Study results and caveats: As immune exposure information, only CMV serostatus was available. The authors listed 150 to 200 TCR beta chains as cytomegalovirus-associated. According to an earlier analysis, most TCR beta V segments yielded productive rearrangements about 90% or about 30% of the time. Follow-up analysis later connected one missense variant in DCLRE1C with trimming of TCR beta V- and J-genes.

The study ran its PCR with 60 Vbeta and 13 Jbeta primers. Sequencing used immunoSEQ multiplex PCR; TCRdb keeps in-frame clones, though not all of them. The table shows under 150,000 clones, with around 79% occurring only once. Input material: PBMCs. The sequence derives from a woman between 35 and 50 years old in good health and CMV-seronegative. The chain combines TRBV6-5 with TRBJ1-1; D is unresolved. The CDR3: CASRLTGDTEAFF. CDR3 coding DNA: TGTGCCAGCAGGTTAACCGGTGACACTGAAGCTTTCTTT.